The 26 T cell receptor beta chains below were found in one sample sequenced in a study of cytomegalovirus exposure and HLA in healthy donors. PCR employed 60 Vbeta and 13 Jbeta primers. Only in-frame clones appear in the TCRdb table, and some are missing; sequencing was by immunoSEQ multiplex PCR. There are 90,000 to 120,000 clones in the sample; roughly 70% occur only once, and about 11% lies in the top ten. Sample: PBMCs. Receptors were obtained from a man between 40 and 49 years old in good health and CMV-seropositive.

The V call is TRBV5-4, the J call TRBJ2-7, with 8 bases fitting TRBD2. The V gene's germline CDR1 is SGHNT and CDR2 YYREEE (reference sequence). The CDR3 loop spans 15 amino acids. The trim removed 0 bases at V and 9 bases at J, leaving 11 bases unmatched. The CDR3 bases are TGTGCCAGCAGCTTGGGCCTCGGACTAGCCGGAGGGCAGTACTTC. As protein: CASSLGLGLAGGQYF.

This chain links TRBV30 with TRBJ2-1, with TRBD2 matching over 12 bases. There are 17 residues in the CDR3. V was pared by 2 bases and J by 4 bases, with 9 bases of the junction left unmatched. Germline V gives CDR1 GTSNPN, CDR2 SVGIG (reference sequence). The CDR3 sequence: CAWSRGTSGPIYNEQFF. The CDR3 DNA follows: TGTGCCTGGAGTCGCGGGACTAGCGGGCCTATTTACAATGAGCAGTTCTTC.

This clone showed up just once. This chain uses TRBV18 with TRBJ1-5, with unresolved D. Germline V gene lookup returns CDR1 KGHSH and CDR2 LQKENI. The CDR3 covers 16 residues. V lost 6 bases to trimming and J lost 0 bases, with 15 bases between them. The CDR3 protein is CASSAGGRGSNQPQHF. The CDR3 DNA sequence: TGTGCCAGCTCCGCCGGAGGGCGAGGTAGCAATCAGCCCCAGCATTTT. The full variable domain, completed using reference TRBV18 and TRBJ1-5, is NAGVMQNPRHLVRRRGQEARLRCSPMKGHSHVYWYRQLPEEGLKFMVYLQKENIIDESGMPKERFSAEFPKEGPSILRIQQVVRGDSAAYFCASSAGGRGSNQPQHFGDGTRLSIL.

This clone was seen a few times. Germline is not matched at one junction end, which may reflect a read error. Here the CDR3 reads CASSLDRSGERYTF. The CDR3 DNA reads as TGTGCCAGCAGCCTAGACAGGTCGGGGGAGCGTTACACCTTC. The chain joins TRBV11-2 to TRBJ1-2; maybe TRBD1 (6 bases). Germline CDR1 reads SGHAT; CDR2 reads FQNNGV. The CDR3 has 14 residues. The whole variable domain, filled in from reference TRBV11-2 and TRBJ1-2, reads EAGVAQSPRYKIIEKRQSVAFWCNPISGHATLYWYQQILGQGPKLLIQFQNNGVVDDSQLPKDRFSAERLKGVDSTLKIQPAKLEDSAVYLCASSLDRSGERYTFGSGTRLTVV.

The chain employs TRBV18 and TRBJ2-3; maybe TRBD2 (6 bases). The V gene lost 4 bases and the J gene lost 5 bases, with 16 bases spanning the gap. The germline gives CDR1 KGHSH, CDR2 LQKENI. The CDR3 loop spans 15 amino acids. The CDR3 loop is CASSLSGVDGDTQYF. DNA of the CDR3: TGTGCCAGCTCACTGTCGGGAGTCGATGGAGATACGCAGTATTTT. Drawing the rest from reference TRBV18 and TRBJ2-3, the complete variable domain is NAGVMQNPRHLVRRRGQEARLRCSPMKGHSHVYWYRQLPEEGLKFMVYLQKENIIDESGMPKERFSAEFPKEGPSILRIQQVVRGDSAAYFCASSLSGVDGDTQYFGPGTRLTVL.

Only a few counts were recorded for this clone. This chain joins TRBV19 and TRBJ2-4, with 9 positions matching TRBD2. From germline, CDR1 is LNHDA and CDR2 SQIVND (reference sequence). V shed 3 bases and J 7 bases; nucleotides not matched to a gene: 10. The CDR3 is 16 amino acids. The CDR3 here is CASSISAGTSYNIQYF. The CDR3 DNA sequence: TGTGCCAGTAGTATCTCCGCCGGGACTAGCTACAACATTCAGTACTTC.

The chain recombines TRBV10-1 with TRBJ1-2, with TRBD1 as a possible D gene (5 bases). Trimming left V 3 bases short and J 1 base short, with 12 bases between. Germline V gene sequence: CDR1 WNHNN, CDR2 SYGVQD (reference sequence). The CDR3 sequence is 15 residues long. CDR3 loop: CASSDEDKGNYGYTF. The CDR3 nucleotides read TGCGCCAGCAGTGATGAGGACAAGGGTAACTATGGCTACACCTTC.

The rearrangement uses TRBV7-2 and TRBJ2-1, with TRBD2 identical over 8 bases. Germline lookup yields CDR1 SGHTA and CDR2 FQGNSA. This CDR3 contains 17 residues. The V segment lost 3 bases and the J segment 9 bases; nucleotides outside the gene matches: 16. CDR3 in amino acids: CASSLAPRSGSRSEQFF. In DNA, the CDR3 is TGTGCCAGCAGCTTGGCCCCCCGCAGCGGGAGTCGTAGTGAGCAGTTCTTC.

The J gene is TRBJ2-1, the V gene TRBV28; D ambiguous. The CDR3 contains 14 residues. Trimming stripped 2 bases from V and 3 bases from J, with 8 bases between. Germline CDR1 MDHEN, CDR2 SYDVKM. The CDR3 protein is CASSLTGLYNEQFF. The CDR3 bases are TGTGCCAGCAGTTTAACGGGTCTCTACAATGAGCAGTTCTTC. Together with reference TRBV28 and TRBJ2-1, the CDR3 gives the full variable domain: DVKVTQSSRYLVKRTGEKVFLECVQDMDHENMFWYRQDPGLGLRLIYFSYDVKMKEKGDIPEGYSVSREKKERFSLILESASTNQTSMYLCASSLTGLYNEQFFGPGTRLTVL.

This chain joins TRBV9 and TRBJ2-1; D is uncertain. From germline, CDR1 is SGDLS and CDR2 YYNGEE. With 0 bases removed from V and 4 bases from J, the gap between germline ends came to 17 bases. The CDR3 contains 17 residues. Here the CDR3 DNA reads TGTGCCAGCAGCGTAGAGCCGAGGTCCCTTAGGTACAATGAGCAGTTCTTC. It encodes CASSVEPRSLRYNEQFF.

This clone was seen once. The J gene is TRBJ1-4, the V gene TRBV9, with 8 bases aligning to TRBD1. V lost 2 bases, J lost 7 bases, and 7 bases stayed unmatched. Germline CDR1 reads SGDLS; CDR2 reads YYNGEE. This CDR3 has 15 residues. CDR3 amino acids: CASSVAGTGGEKLFF. The CDR3 nucleotides are TGTGCCAGCAGCGTTGCCGGGACAGGAGGTGAAAAACTGTTTTTT.

This sequence joins TRBV19 and TRBJ2-7; D is unresolved. The V gene's germline CDR1 is LNHDA and CDR2 SQIVND (reference sequence). V lost 3 bases to trimming and J lost 3 bases, with 12 bases between them. The CDR3 covers 14 residues. The CDR3 loop is CASSITLNNYEQYF. The CDR3 bases are TGTGCCAGTAGTATCACCCTGAACAACTACGAGCAGTACTTC.

This chain joins TRBV7-2 and TRBJ2-3; 13 bases align to TRBD2. This CDR3 region has 16 residues. Germline lookup yields CDR1 SGHTA and CDR2 FQGNSA. V shed 1 base and J 3 bases; nucleotides not matched to a gene: 1. Here the CDR3 reads CASSLGGLAGTDTQYF. The CDR3, as DNA: TGTGCCAGCAGCTTAGGGGGACTAGCGGGAACAGATACGCAGTATTTT.

V and J are TRBV30 and TRBJ2-5; tentatively, D is TRBD1 (6 bases). The germline gives CDR1 GTSNPN, CDR2 SVGIG (reference sequence). Trimming stripped 1 base from V and 4 bases from J, with 7 bases between. The CDR3 is made up of 12 amino acids. The DNA for the CDR3 is TGTGCCTGGAGTGGGGGGCGAGAGACCCAGTACTTC. Translated, it gives CAWSGGRETQYF.

This rearrangement joins TRBV13 to TRBJ1-2; D may be TRBD1 (6 bases). Germline CDR1 reads PRHDT; CDR2 reads FYEKMQ (reference sequence). V was shortened by 5 bases and J by 0 bases, with 13 bases between the two germline ends. This CDR3 contains 15 residues. The CDR3 region has the DNA TGTGCCAGCAGCCACGGACAGTCAGCTAACTATGGCTACACCTTC. Translation gives CASSHGQSANYGYTF.

The sample holds a few counts of this clone. The chain recombines TRBV7-9 with TRBJ1-4; D may be TRBD1 (6 bases). Trimming removed 7 bases from V and 3 bases from J, with 12 bases in between. This CDR3 region has 14 residues. The V gene's germline CDR1 is SEHNR and CDR2 FQNEAQ (reference sequence). In DNA form, the CDR3 reads TGTGCCAGCAAACGGGACACGGCTAATGAAAAACTGTTTTTT. Encoded protein: CASKRDTANEKLFF.

The chain has TRBV4-2 and TRBJ2-3; D may be TRBD2 (6 bases). The CDR3 extends over 16 amino acids. The V end was cut by 0 bases, the J end by 5 bases, with 15 bases between. Per germline, CDR1 LGHNA and CDR2 YNFKEQ. For the CDR3, the DNA is TGTGCCAGCAGCCAAGAAGTTAGCGGAGGAGGAGATACGCAGTATTTT. This sequence encodes CASSQEVSGGGDTQYF.

This chain links TRBV7-9 with TRBJ1-2; 10 nucleotides match TRBD1. The CDR3 totals 14 residues. Germline V gives CDR1 SEHNR, CDR2 FQNEAQ (reference sequence). The junction had 4 bases not matched to a gene; V was cut back by 5 bases and J by 4 bases. The CDR3 DNA is TGTGCCAGCAGCCGGGACAGGGGTTTCTATGGCTACACCTTC. Translated, it gives CASSRDRGFYGYTF.

The V call is TRBV6-1, the J call TRBJ2-7; D not resolved. Trimming removed 6 bases from V and 4 bases from J, with 16 bases in between. This CDR3 has 14 amino acids. CDR1 and CDR2 from the germline V gene are MNHNS and SASEGT. CDR3 coding DNA: TGTGCCAGCAGGCAACCGGTGACACCTTACGAGCAGTACTTC. This gives the protein CASRQPVTPYEQYF.

This chain links TRBV19 with TRBJ1-1; TRBD1 aligns across 8 bases. Trimming removed 8 bases from V and 3 bases from J; junction bases left unmatched: 5. The CDR3 sequence is 13 residues long. CDR1 is LNHDA and CDR2 is SQIVND in the germline V gene (reference sequence). CDR3 coding DNA: TGTGCCAGTCGGGACAGGATGGACACTGAAGCTTTCTTT. Its protein is CASRDRMDTEAFF.

This clone was detected a few times. The J gene is TRBJ1-1, the V gene TRBV5-1; no firm D call. The CDR3 runs to 13 residues. Germline values: CDR1 SGHRS, CDR2 YFSETQ. Trimming took off 2 bases at V and 5 bases at J, with 10 bases between the two ends. CDR3 sequence (DNA): TGCGCCAGCAGCTTAAGCGGGGAGACTGAAGCTTTCTTT. Translating it yields CASSLSGETEAFF.

This clone came up once. V is TRBV9 and J is TRBJ2-7; 8 positions match TRBD1. Trimming removed 7 bases from V and 2 bases from J; junction bases left unmatched: 5. The CDR3 spans 13 residues. Per germline, CDR1 SGDLS and CDR2 YYNGEE. DNA of the CDR3: TGTGCCAGCCGGGACAGGAGCCCCTACGAGCAGTACGTC. It codes for CASRDRSPYEQYV.

This clone was found a few times. The CDR3, as DNA: TGTGCCAGCAGTTACAGGGGGGCCACCGGGGAGCTGTTTTTT. This sequence encodes CASSYRGATGELFF. The chain combines TRBV27 with TRBJ2-2; 8 nucleotides agree with TRBD1. V dropped 4 bases and J dropped 4; count of bases not matched to a gene: 2. The CDR3 sequence is 14 residues long. CDR1 and CDR2 (germline): MNHEY, SMNVEV (reference sequence).

The chain couples TRBV27 to TRBJ1-4, with D unclear. Germline CDR1 and CDR2: MNHEY and SMNVEV (reference sequence). V lost 6 bases and J 8 bases, leaving 10 bases between the germline ends. This CDR3 spans 12 amino acids. CDR3 loop: CASSPRLEKLFF. The CDR3 nucleotides read TGTGCCAGCAGCCCCAGGCTGGAAAAACTGTTTTTT.

The chain couples TRBV6-5 to TRBJ1-2; 8 bases align to TRBD1. The CDR3 covers 15 residues. Trimming removed 6 bases from V and 4 bases from J; junction bases left unmatched: 10. Germline loops: CDR1 MNHEY, CDR2 SVGAGI. CDR3 nucleotide sequence: TGTGCCAGCAGCGGGGACAGGAGCCCGTCCTATGGCTACACCTTC. Protein product: CASSGDRSPSYGYTF.

The rearrangement joins TRBV30 to TRBJ2-2; 9 bases are a match to TRBD2. This CDR3 comprises 14 residues. J lost 4 bases, V lost 6 bases, and 6 bases had no gene match. Per germline, CDR1 GTSNPN and CDR2 SVGIG (reference sequence). Here the CDR3 DNA reads TGTGCCTGTAGGGCGGGAGGGGTCACCGGGGAGCTGTTTTTT. Translating it yields CACRAGGVTGELFF.